The present entry profiles one T cell receptor (beta chain) with its context. Its antigen is undetermined. This sample is drawn from a study of CD8 T cell repertoires and HIV-1 epitope variants. Study-wide context: Control wells had CMV/EBV/flu peptides, negative Ebola AY9, or no peptide. An uncultured baseline aliquot held 1M T cells.

V dropped 3 bases and J dropped 4; count of bases not matched to a gene: 8. Germline assignment: CDR1 SNHLY and CDR2 FYNNEI. This CDR3 region has 15 residues. Sequencing of TCR beta CDR3 used immunoSEQ survey depth. Clones were sequenced by immunoSEQ multiplex PCR, and TCRdb holds only the in-frame ones, with some missing. The sample holds 2,000 to 2,500 clones, roughly 61% seen once. The chain couples TRBV2 to TRBJ1-2; TRBD1 matches at 7 bases. This clonotype was obtained from a male donor with HIV. Material for sequencing was cultured CD8+ T cells derived from PBMCs. The CDR3 reads CASSDRDSSIYGYTF. The DNA of the CDR3 is TGTGCCAGCAGTGACCGGGACAGTTCCATCTATGGCTACACCTTC. The whole variable domain, remainder taken from reference TRBV2 and TRBJ1-2, is EPEVTQTPSHQVTQMGQEVILRCVPISNHLYFYWYRQILGQKVEFLVSFYNNEISEKSEIFDDQFSVERPDGSNFTLKIRSTKLEDSAMYFCASSDRDSSIYGYTFGSGTRLTVV.